Following are 10 T cell receptor beta chains from one sample sequenced in a study of blood T cell repertoires in COVID-19. Repertoires were generated with immunoSEQ multiplex PCR, while TCRdb's copy carries only in-frame clones and drops some. Of about 170,000 clones in the sample, 90% to 95% are singletons; the top ten hold approximately 0.5%. Sequencing used peripheral blood. The receptors were gathered from a man in his forties or fifties with acute or convalescent COVID-19.

The chain has TRBV4-3 and TRBJ1-4; D uncertain. Deletions cut 2 bases from V and 15 bases from J, with 19 bases between. The germline CDR1 and CDR2 sequences are LGHNA and YSLEER. The CDR3 covers 14 residues. CDR3 sequence reads: CASSQRRTETEVFF. CDR3 in DNA: TGCGCCAGCAGCCAACGACGAACAGAAACGGAGGTGTTTTTT.

This chain uses TRBV2 with TRBJ2-5; 9 nucleotides align to TRBD2. This CDR3 is 14 amino acids long. The trim removed 6 bases at V and 5 bases at J, leaving 7 bases unmatched. Germline V gene data show CDR1 as SNHLY and CDR2 as FYNNEI. The CDR3, as DNA: TGTGCCAGCAGGGCTCTAGCGGGACGGGAGACCCAGTACTTC. This sequence encodes CASRALAGRETQYF.

This chain links TRBV6-5 with TRBJ1-3; no definite D call. V was cut by 0 bases and J by 4 bases, with 7 bases left in between. The germline CDR1 and CDR2 sequences are MNHEY and SVGAGI. CDR3 size: 14 residues. DNA for the CDR3: TGTGCCAGCAGTTACTCCTTTACAGGAAACACCATATATTTT. Translating it yields CASSYSFTGNTIYF.

The chain is built from TRBV5-8 and TRBJ2-3, with D possibly TRBD2 on 6 matching bases. The CDR3 is 14 amino acids. The ends were cut back, 0 bases at V and 3 bases at J, with 8 bases in the middle. Germline V gene sequence: CDR1 SGHTS, CDR2 YDEGEE. CDR3 sequence: CASSLDRGTDTQYF. In DNA, the CDR3 is TGTGCCAGCAGCTTGGACCGGGGGACAGATACGCAGTATTTT.

V and J are TRBV7-3 and TRBJ2-3, with 11 bases lining up with TRBD2. The germline CDR1 and CDR2 sequences are SGHTA and FQGTGA. There are 17 residues in the CDR3. The ends lost 5 bases at V and 1 base at J; junction bases unmatched: 8. The CDR3 loop reads CASSQTSGGRGTDTQYF. The CDR3, as DNA: TGTGCCAGCAGCCAAACTAGCGGGGGCCGGGGCACAGATACGCAGTATTTT. Full variable domain (rest looked up from reference TRBV7-3 and TRBJ2-3): GAGVSQTPSNKVTEKGKYVELRCDPISGHTALYWYRQSLGQGPEFLIYFQGTGAADDSGLPNDRFFAVRPEGSVSTLKIQRTERGDSAVYLCASSQTSGGRGTDTQYFGPGTRLTVL.

The V and J genes are TRBV12-3 or TRBV12-4 and TRBJ2-1; D is ambiguous. The V gene lost 4 bases and the J gene lost 5 bases, with 3 bases spanning the gap. CDR3 length equals 11 residues. CDR3 region: CASSSNNEQFF. CDR3 nucleotides: TGTGCCAGCAGTTCCAACAATGAGCAGTTCTTC.

The genes are TRBV25-1 and TRBJ1-3; 7 bases fit TRBD1. J gave up 4 bases and V 3 bases, and 6 bases lay outside the gene matches. CDR3 size: 15 residues. CDR1 is MGHDK, CDR2 SYGVNS, per germline. The CDR3 reads CASSDTRGPGNTIYF. DNA of the CDR3: TGTGCCAGCAGTGATACGAGGGGGCCCGGAAACACCATATATTTT.

The chain is built from TRBV7-3 and TRBJ1-1; maybe TRBD1 (6 bases). Germline lookup yields CDR1 SGHTA and CDR2 FQGTGA. The CDR3 has 16 amino acids. Trimming removed 5 bases at V and 6 bases at J, with 22 bases between. The CDR3 region is CASSRARLGGISEAFF. In DNA, the CDR3 is TGTGCCAGCAGCCGCGCTAGATTAGGGGGAATCTCTGAAGCTTTCTTT. The whole variable domain, remainder taken from reference TRBV7-3 and TRBJ1-1, is GAGVSQTPSNKVTEKGKYVELRCDPISGHTALYWYRQSLGQGPEFLIYFQGTGAADDSGLPNDRFFAVRPEGSVSTLKIQRTERGDSAVYLCASSRARLGGISEAFFGQGTRLTVV.

CDR3 sequence reads: CASSLHRVGTTNEKLFF. The CDR3, as DNA: TGTGCCAGCAGCTTGCACAGGGTGGGAACAACTAATGAAAAACTGTTTTTT. This chain joins TRBV5-6 and TRBJ1-4, with D perhaps matching TRBD1 (6 bases). The germline V and J ends were trimmed by 1 base and 0 bases, with 13 bases remaining between them. CDR1 is SGHDT, CDR2 YYEEEE, per germline. CDR3 length: 17 residues.

This sequence joins TRBV9 and TRBJ2-5, with 9 bases aligning to TRBD1. This CDR3 spans 17 amino acids. Germline CDR1 and CDR2: SGDLS and YYNGEE. With 5 bases clipped from V and 5 bases from J, the junction kept 16 bases outside the gene matches. The chain's CDR3 is CASSQSGWGQGFETQYF. DNA of the CDR3: TGTGCCAGCAGTCAAAGCGGGTGGGGACAGGGCTTCGAGACCCAGTACTTC.